This T cell receptor (beta chain) is drawn from a study of technical replicates of blood from a few donors. This table comes from immunoSEQ multiplex PCR, and its TCRdb copy is limited to in-frame clones, with some not included. The sample records tens of thousands of clones, approximately 95% being singletons. Trimming removed 6 bases from V and 4 bases from J, with 18 bases in between. Germline V CDR1 and CDR2: MRHNA, SNTAGT. There are 16 residues in the CDR3. This clonotype originated in a human donor in good health. The sequencing sample was made of T cells isolated from PBMCs. This chain connects TRBV6-4 to TRBJ1-4; a weak D match, TRBD1 (6 bases). CDR3 nucleotide sequence: TGTGCCAGCAGCGTAACAGGGCGAGGGGATAATGAAAAACTGTTTTTT. Amino acids: CASSVTGRGDNEKLFF.